A single sample gave rise to the 17 T cell receptor beta chains below, sequenced in a study of blood T cell repertoires in COVID-19. Clones were read by immunoSEQ multiplex PCR, and TCRdb kept only the in-frame ones, dropping some. Of under 300,000 clones listed, approximately 81% are singletons. The sequencing sample was made of peripheral blood. These receptors were obtained from a woman aged 55 to 70 with active or convalescent COVID-19.

This clone was counted only a few times. This CDR3 is CASSLVHIAGPNTEAFF. In nucleotides, the CDR3 is TGTGCCAGCTCACTCGTCCACATAGCAGGGCCTAACACTGAAGCTTTCTTT. The chain recombines TRBV18 with TRBJ1-1, with D possibly TRBD1 on 5 matching bases. Germline V CDR1 and CDR2: KGHSH, LQKENI. Deletions cut 4 bases from V and 2 bases from J, with 20 bases between. There are 17 residues in the CDR3.

The rearrangement uses TRBV5-1 and TRBJ1-5, with 8 positions matching TRBD1. From germline, CDR1 is SGHRS and CDR2 YFSETQ. This CDR3 region has 15 residues. V lost 0 bases to trimming and J lost 11 bases; unmatched junction nucleotides: 10. The chain's CDR3 is CASSLGTGQSPAQHF. Written as DNA, the CDR3 is TGCGCCAGCAGCTTGGGGACAGGGCAATCCCCGGCCCAGCATTTT.

This clone was detected once. The chain links TRBV15 to TRBJ1-2; D gene unclear. This CDR3 is 13 amino acids long. From germline, CDR1 is LNHNV and CDR2 YYDKDF (reference sequence). V lost 1 base, J lost 1 base, and 4 bases lay in between. CDR3 DNA: TGTGCCACCAGCAGAGGCGGTAACTATGGCTACACCTTC. It specifies CATSRGGNYGYTF.

This chain uses TRBV7-2 with TRBJ1-3, with D unresolved. CDR1 and CDR2 from the germline V gene are SGHTA and FQGNSA. V dropped 3 bases and J dropped 2 bases, with 8 bases sitting between them. The CDR3 runs 14 residues. The CDR3 sequence: CASSLARTGNTIYF. CDR3 sequence (DNA): TGTGCCAGCAGCTTGGCCAGGACTGGAAACACCATATATTTT.

V usage is TRBV7-9 and J usage is TRBJ2-7; D might be TRBD1 (6 bases). Germline CDR1 is SEHNR and CDR2 is FQNEAQ (reference sequence). The CDR3 is 13 residues long. Trimming cost V 1 base and J 6 bases, with 10 bases left between them. The CDR3 is CASSLVSGAEQYF. CDR3 DNA: TGTGCCAGCAGCTTAGTTTCAGGGGCCGAGCAGTACTTC.

This chain uses TRBV5-1 with TRBJ1-2; TRBD1 might be the D (6 bases). Germline CDR1 reads SGHRS; CDR2 reads YFSETQ. V was clipped by 3 bases and J by 2 bases, with 11 bases between them. This CDR3 contains 14 residues. CDR3 loop: CASSSLTGNYGYTF. CDR3 nucleotide sequence: TGCGCCAGCAGCTCCTTAACAGGGAACTATGGCTACACCTTC.

Here the CDR3 reads CASSVVRQETQYF. The CDR3 DNA is TGTGCCAGCAGCGTTGTCCGTCAAGAGACCCAGTACTTC. The chain uses TRBV6-2 or TRBV6-3 and TRBJ2-5; D call uncertain. Germline V gene sequence: CDR1 MNHEY, CDR2 SVGEGT. The CDR3 loop spans 13 amino acids. V lost 6 bases to trimming and J lost 2 bases, with 10 bases between them.

Regarding this clone: Sequence at one end of the junction differs from germline and may be a read error. This sequence joins TRBV27 and TRBJ2-7; 9 nucleotides match TRBD1. The CDR3 spans 11 residues. CDR1 and CDR2 (germline): MNHEY, SMNVEV (reference sequence). The CDR3 reads CARPLTGGFDF. CDR3 sequence (DNA): TGTGCCAGACCTCTAACAGGGGGCTTCGACTTC.

The count of this clone is one. This chain links TRBV6-2 or TRBV6-3 with TRBJ1-3, with D possibly TRBD1 on 5 matching bases. V lost 5 bases and J lost 0, with 11 bases in between. This CDR3 is 15 amino acids long. The germline CDR1 and CDR2 sequences are MNHEY and SVGEGT. For the CDR3, the DNA is TGTGCCAGCAGTAGACCACAGGTCTCTGGAAACACCATATATTTT. It translates to CASSRPQVSGNTIYF.

V usage is TRBV9 and J usage is TRBJ2-2; D perhaps matches TRBD2 (5 bases). The CDR3 sequence is 14 residues long. The germline gives CDR1 SGDLS, CDR2 YYNGEE. Trimming pared 4 bases from V and 5 bases from J, leaving 12 bases between. The CDR3 region is CASSPNSGTGELFF. For the CDR3, the DNA is TGTGCCAGCAGCCCAAATTCGGGGACCGGGGAGCTGTTTTTT.

This chain connects TRBV4-2 to TRBJ2-1, with 10 positions matching TRBD2. This CDR3 comprises 18 residues. The germline gives CDR1 LGHNA, CDR2 YNFKEQ. The V and J ends lost 4 bases and 0 bases, in that order; junction bases with no gene match: 9. CDR3 amino acids: CASSRPGASGSSYNEQFF. DNA for the CDR3: TGTGCCAGCAGCCGCCCAGGGGCTAGCGGGAGCTCCTACAATGAGCAGTTCTTC.

V usage is TRBV10-1 and J usage is TRBJ2-1, with D maybe TRBD2 (5 bases). Deletions cut 2 bases from V and 10 bases from J, with 15 bases between. Germline values: CDR1 WNHNN, CDR2 SYGVQD (reference sequence). The CDR3 is 14 residues long. The DNA of the CDR3 is TGCGCCAGCAGTGAGGCTAGCCGAATTTTCGAGCAGTTCTTC. It is translated as CASSEASRIFEQFF.

This chain uses TRBV6-5 with TRBJ1-2; D is unresolved. Germline V gene sequence: CDR1 MNHEY, CDR2 SVGAGI. V lost 0 bases, J lost 5 bases, and 10 bases lay in between. The CDR3 extends over 14 amino acids. CDR3 coding DNA: TGTGCCAGCAGTTACTCTGGCACGGAGTATGGCTACACCTTC. It yields the protein CASSYSGTEYGYTF.

The V gene is TRBV4-3, the J gene TRBJ2-5; weak D call: TRBD2 (5 bases). CDR3 size: 15 residues. CDR1 and CDR2 (germline): LGHNA, YSLEER. The V end was cut by 1 base, the J end by 5 bases, with 14 bases between. The CDR3 DNA reads as TGCGCCAGCAGCCAAGTCCTCGGGATTTGGGAGACCCAGTACTTC. Translated, it gives CASSQVLGIWETQYF.

This chain connects TRBV9 to TRBJ1-1, with 7 bases aligning to TRBD1. The length of the CDR3 is 15 residues. Germline CDR1 SGDLS, CDR2 YYNGEE. The J segment lost 3 bases and the V segment lost 3 bases, leaving 8 bases of the junction unmatched. CDR3 loop: CASSARQGLDTEAFF. CDR3 DNA sequence: TGTGCCAGCAGCGCTAGACAGGGCTTGGACACTGAAGCTTTCTTT.

The V and J genes are TRBV20-1 and TRBJ2-1, with D perhaps TRBD1 (5 bases). CDR1 DFQATT and CDR2 SNEGSKA come from the germline V gene (reference sequence). Deletions cut 3 bases from V and 6 bases from J, with 12 bases between. The length of the CDR3 is 13 residues. The CDR3 sequence: CSASGAATNEQFF. The DNA of the CDR3 is TGCAGTGCTAGTGGGGCCGCAACCAATGAGCAGTTCTTC.

This chain links TRBV7-2 with TRBJ1-4; D might be TRBD1 (5 bases). This CDR3 region has 17 residues. Germline CDR1 reads SGHTA; CDR2 reads FQGNSA. V was trimmed by 1 base and J by 8 bases, leaving 20 bases between them. The CDR3 protein is CASSLEARWGVGEKLFF. CDR3 nucleotides: TGTGCCAGCAGCTTAGAGGCTAGGTGGGGGGTCGGAGAAAAACTGTTTTTT.